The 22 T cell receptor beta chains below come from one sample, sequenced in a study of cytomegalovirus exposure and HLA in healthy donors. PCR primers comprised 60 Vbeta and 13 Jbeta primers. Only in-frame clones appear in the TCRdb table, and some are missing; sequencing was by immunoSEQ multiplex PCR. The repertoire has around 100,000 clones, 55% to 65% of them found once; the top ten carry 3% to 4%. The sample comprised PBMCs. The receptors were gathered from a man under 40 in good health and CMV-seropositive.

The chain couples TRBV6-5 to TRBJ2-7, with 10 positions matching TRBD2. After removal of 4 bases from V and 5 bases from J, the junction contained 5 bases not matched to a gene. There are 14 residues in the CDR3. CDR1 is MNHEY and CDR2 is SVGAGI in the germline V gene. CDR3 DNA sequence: TGTGCCAGCAGTTCGGGGACTAGCGTCCACGAGCAGTACTTC. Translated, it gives CASSSGTSVHEQYF.

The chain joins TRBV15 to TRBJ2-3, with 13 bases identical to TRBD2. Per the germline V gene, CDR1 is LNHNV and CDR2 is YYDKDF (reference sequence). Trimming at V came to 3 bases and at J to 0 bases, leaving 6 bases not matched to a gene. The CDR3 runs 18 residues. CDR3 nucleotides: TGTGCCACCAGCAGTGGCGGACTAGCGGGGGTTAGCACAGATACGCAGTATTTT. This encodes CATSSGGLAGVSTDTQYF.

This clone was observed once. The CDR3 sequence: CSVKDQGHYEQYF. In nucleotides, the CDR3 is TGCAGCGTTAAGGACCAGGGACACTACGAGCAGTACTTC. This chain joins TRBV29-1 and TRBJ2-7; weak D call: TRBD1 (6 bases). Per germline, CDR1 SQVTM and CDR2 ANQGSEA. This CDR3 region has 13 residues. Trimming removed 5 bases at V and 3 bases at J, with 14 bases between.

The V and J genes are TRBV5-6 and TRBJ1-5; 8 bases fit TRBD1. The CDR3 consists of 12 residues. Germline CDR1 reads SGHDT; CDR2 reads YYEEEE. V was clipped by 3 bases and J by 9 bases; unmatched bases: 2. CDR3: CASSSDRGPQHF. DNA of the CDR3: TGTGCCAGCAGCTCCGACAGGGGGCCCCAGCATTTT.

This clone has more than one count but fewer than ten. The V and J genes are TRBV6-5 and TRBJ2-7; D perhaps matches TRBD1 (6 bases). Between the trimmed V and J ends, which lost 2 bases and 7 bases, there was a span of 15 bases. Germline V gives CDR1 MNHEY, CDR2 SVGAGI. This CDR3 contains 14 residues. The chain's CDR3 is CASSYVGALREQYF. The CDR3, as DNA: TGTGCCAGCAGTTACGTGGGGGCGTTAAGGGAGCAGTACTTC.

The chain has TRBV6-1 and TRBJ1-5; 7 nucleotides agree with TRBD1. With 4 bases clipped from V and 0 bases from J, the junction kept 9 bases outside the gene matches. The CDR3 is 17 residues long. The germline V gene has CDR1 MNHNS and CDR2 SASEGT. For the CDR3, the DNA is TGTGCCAGCAGTGCGACCGGGACAGTTTATAGCAATCAGCCCCAGCATTTT. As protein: CASSATGTVYSNQPQHF.

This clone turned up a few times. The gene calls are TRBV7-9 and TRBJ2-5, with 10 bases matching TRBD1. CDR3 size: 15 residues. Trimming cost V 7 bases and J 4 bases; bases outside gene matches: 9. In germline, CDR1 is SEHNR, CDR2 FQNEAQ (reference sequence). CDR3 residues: CASNEGTGDAETQYF. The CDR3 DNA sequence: TGTGCCAGCAACGAGGGGACAGGGGACGCAGAGACCCAGTACTTC.

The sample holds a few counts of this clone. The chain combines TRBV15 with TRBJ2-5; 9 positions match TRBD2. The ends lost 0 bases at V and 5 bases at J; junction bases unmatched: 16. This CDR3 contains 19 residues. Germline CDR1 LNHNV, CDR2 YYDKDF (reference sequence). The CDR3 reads CATSRDQGVAGARGETQYF. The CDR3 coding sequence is TGTGCCACCAGCAGAGATCAAGGGGTAGCGGGGGCCCGGGGCGAGACCCAGTACTTC. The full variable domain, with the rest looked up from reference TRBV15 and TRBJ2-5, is DAMVIQNPRYQVTQFGKPVTLSCSQTLNHNVMYWYQQKSSQAPKLLFHYYDKDFNNEADTPDNFQSRRPNTSFCFLDIRSPGLGDTAMYLCATSRDQGVAGARGETQYFGPGTRLLVL.

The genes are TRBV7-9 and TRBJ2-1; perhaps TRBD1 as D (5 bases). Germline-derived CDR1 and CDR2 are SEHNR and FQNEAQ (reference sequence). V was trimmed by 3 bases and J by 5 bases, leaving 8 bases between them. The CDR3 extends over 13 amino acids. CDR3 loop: CASSFPDNNEQFF. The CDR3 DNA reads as TGTGCCAGCAGCTTTCCGGACAACAATGAGCAGTTCTTC.

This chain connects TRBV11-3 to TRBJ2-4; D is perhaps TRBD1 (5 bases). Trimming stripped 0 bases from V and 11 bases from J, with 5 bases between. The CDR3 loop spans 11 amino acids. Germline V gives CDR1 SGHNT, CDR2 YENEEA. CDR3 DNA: TGTGCCAGCAGCTTAGAAGGGGTTCAGTACTTC. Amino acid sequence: CASSLEGVQYF.

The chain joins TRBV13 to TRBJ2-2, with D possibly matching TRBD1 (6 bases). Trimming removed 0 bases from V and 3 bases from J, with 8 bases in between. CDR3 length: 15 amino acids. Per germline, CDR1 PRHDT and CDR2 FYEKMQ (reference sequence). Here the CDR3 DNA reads TGTGCCAGCAGCTTAGGACAGGGCTACACCGGGGAGCTGTTTTTT. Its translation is CASSLGQGYTGELFF.

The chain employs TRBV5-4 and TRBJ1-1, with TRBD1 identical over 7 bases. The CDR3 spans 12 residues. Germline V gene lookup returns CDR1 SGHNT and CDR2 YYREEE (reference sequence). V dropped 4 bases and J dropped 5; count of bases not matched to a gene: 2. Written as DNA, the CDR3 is TGTGCCAGCAGCCACAGGGGTACTGAAGCTTTCTTT. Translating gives CASSHRGTEAFF.

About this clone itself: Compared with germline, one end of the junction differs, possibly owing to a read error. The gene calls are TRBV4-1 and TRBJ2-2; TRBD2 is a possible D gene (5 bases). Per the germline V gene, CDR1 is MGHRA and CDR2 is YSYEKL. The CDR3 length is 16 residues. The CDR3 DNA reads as TGTGCCAGCAGCCGAGGACGGGATAAAAGCACCGGGGAGCTGTTTTTT. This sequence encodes CASSRGRDKSTGELFF.

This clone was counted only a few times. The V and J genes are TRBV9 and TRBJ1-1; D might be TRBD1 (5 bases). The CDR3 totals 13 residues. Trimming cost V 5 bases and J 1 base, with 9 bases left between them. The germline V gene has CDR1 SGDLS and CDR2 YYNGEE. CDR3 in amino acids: CASRDRSNTEAFF. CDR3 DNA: TGTGCCAGCAGAGACAGATCGAACACTGAAGCTTTCTTT.

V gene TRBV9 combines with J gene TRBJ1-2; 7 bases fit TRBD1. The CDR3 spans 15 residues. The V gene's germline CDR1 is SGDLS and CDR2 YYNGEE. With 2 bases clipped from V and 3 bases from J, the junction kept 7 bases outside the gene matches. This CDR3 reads CASSVTGDMDYGYTF. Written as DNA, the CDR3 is TGTGCCAGCAGCGTTACAGGGGATATGGACTATGGCTACACCTTC.

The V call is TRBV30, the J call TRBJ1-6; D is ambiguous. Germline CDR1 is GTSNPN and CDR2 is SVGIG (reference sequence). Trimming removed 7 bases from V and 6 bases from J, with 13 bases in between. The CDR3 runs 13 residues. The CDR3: CAFRGQANSPLHF. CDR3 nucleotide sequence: TGTGCCTTCCGGGGTCAGGCTAATTCACCCCTCCACTTT.

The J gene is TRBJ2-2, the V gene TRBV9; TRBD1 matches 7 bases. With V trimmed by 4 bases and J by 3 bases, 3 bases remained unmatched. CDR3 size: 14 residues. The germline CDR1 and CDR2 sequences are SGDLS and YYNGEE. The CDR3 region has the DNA TGTGCCAGCAGCCTCGACAGGGACACCGGGGAGCTGTTTTTT. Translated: CASSLDRDTGELFF.

In DNA form, the CDR3 reads TGTGCCAGCAGCCGAACAGGGGGCACTGAAGCTTTCTTT. Translating it yields CASSRTGGTEAFF. This chain uses TRBV6-5 with TRBJ1-1; TRBD1 aligns across 8 bases. Trimming removed 6 bases from V and 4 bases from J; junction bases left unmatched: 4. Germline lookup yields CDR1 MNHEY and CDR2 SVGAGI. This CDR3 has 13 residues.

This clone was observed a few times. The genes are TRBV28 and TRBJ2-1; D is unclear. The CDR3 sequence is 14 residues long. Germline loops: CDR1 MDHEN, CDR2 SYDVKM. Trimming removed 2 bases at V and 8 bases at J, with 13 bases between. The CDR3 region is CASSLDILRYEQFF. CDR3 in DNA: TGTGCCAGCAGTTTAGACATCCTTAGGTATGAGCAGTTCTTC.

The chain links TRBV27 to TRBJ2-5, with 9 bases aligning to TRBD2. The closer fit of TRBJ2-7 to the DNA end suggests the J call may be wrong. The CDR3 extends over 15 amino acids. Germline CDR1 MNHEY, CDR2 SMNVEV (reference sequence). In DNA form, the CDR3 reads TGTGCCAGCAGTTTAACTGTAGCGGGGGCCTACGAGCAGTACTTC. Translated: CASSLTVAGAYEQYF.

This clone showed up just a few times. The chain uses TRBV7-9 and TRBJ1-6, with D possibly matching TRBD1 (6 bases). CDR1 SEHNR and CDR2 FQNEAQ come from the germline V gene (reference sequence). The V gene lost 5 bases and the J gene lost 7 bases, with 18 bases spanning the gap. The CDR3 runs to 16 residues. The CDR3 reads CASSPPGRRGNSPLHF. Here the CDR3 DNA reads TGTGCCAGCAGCCCACCAGGTCGTAGGGGGAATTCACCCCTCCACTTT.

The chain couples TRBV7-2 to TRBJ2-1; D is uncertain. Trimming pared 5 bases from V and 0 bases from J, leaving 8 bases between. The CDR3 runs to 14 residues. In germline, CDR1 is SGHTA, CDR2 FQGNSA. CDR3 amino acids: CASSPLSSYNEQFF. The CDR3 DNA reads TGTGCCAGCAGCCCCCTCAGCTCCTACAATGAGCAGTTCTTC.